These 4 T cell receptor beta chains originate from one sample sequenced in a study of cytomegalovirus exposure and HLA in healthy donors. TCRdb keeps only in-frame clones here, not all; method: immunoSEQ multiplex PCR. The sample has about 110,000 clones, under 85% seen once. The specimen was PBMCs. These receptors originate from a woman aged 18-29 years in good health and CMV-seronegative.

The chain combines TRBV18 with TRBJ2-7; 10 bases fit TRBD2. The V gene end was trimmed by 6 bases and the J gene end by 2 bases; junction bases not matched to a gene: 16. Per germline, CDR1 KGHSH and CDR2 LQKENI. CDR3 length equals 18 residues. CDR3 amino acids: CASSPTSWSGGAPYEQYF. The DNA of the CDR3 is TGTGCCAGCTCCCCCACGTCGTGGAGCGGGGGGGCCCCCTACGAGCAGTACTTC.

This rearrangement joins TRBV7-9 to TRBJ1-1; maybe TRBD1 (6 bases). From germline, CDR1 is SEHNR and CDR2 FQNEAQ (reference sequence). V lost 5 bases and J 10 bases, leaving 17 bases between the germline ends. The CDR3 consists of 13 residues. The CDR3 reads CASSPRQEIGAFF. CDR3 DNA: TGTGCCAGCAGCCCTAGACAGGAAATCGGAGCTTTCTTT.

V is TRBV5-1 and J is TRBJ2-2, with D maybe TRBD1 (5 bases). CDR1 SGHRS and CDR2 YFSETQ come from the germline V gene. This CDR3 is 14 amino acids long. Between the trimmed V and J ends, which lost 3 bases and 7 bases, there was a span of 13 bases. This CDR3 reads CASSSDSILGELFF. The CDR3 bases are TGCGCCAGCAGCTCAGACAGCATCCTCGGGGAGCTGTTTTTT.

The CDR3 spells CASISLGGTKSDTQYF. The CDR3 coding sequence is TGTGCCAGCATTTCCTTAGGGGGCACGAAATCAGATACGCAGTATTTT. The J gene is TRBJ2-3, the V gene TRBV28, with 7 bases matching TRBD1. V dropped 7 bases and J dropped 4; count of bases not matched to a gene: 14. The length of the CDR3 is 16 residues. Germline V gene lookup returns CDR1 MDHEN and CDR2 SYDVKM. Full variable domain (remainder filled in from reference TRBV28 and TRBJ2-3): DVKVTQSSRYLVKRTGEKVFLECVQDMDHENMFWYRQDPGLGLRLIYFSYDVKMKEKGDIPEGYSVSREKKERFSLILESASTNQTSMYLCASISLGGTKSDTQYFGPGTRLTVL.